The rows below give T cell receptor beta chains drawn from one sample of a study of OX40 agonist ivuxolimab in advanced cancers. The repertoire was sequenced with immunoSEQ multiplex PCR; TCRdb's copy has only in-frame clones and lacks some. The repertoire has about 54,000 clones, 84% of them found once; the top ten carry 1.2%. This sample comprised CD4+ or CD8+ T cells sorted from blood, obtained in a trial of the OX40 agonist ivuxolimab. These receptor sequences come from an adult with an advanced solid tumor such as melanoma, head and neck, liver or kidney cancer. Both conserved end residues are part of each CDR3. D genes are given only for firm matches. Expanded clones are given a class, and other clones once, few, many or no size at all.

j_call: TRBJ2-7
d_call: .
clone_size: .
v_call: TRBV9
cdr3_nt: TGTGCCAGCAGCGTAGGAGGGGAAAGGGGCTACGAGCAGTACTTC
cdr3_aa: CASSVGGERGYEQYF

j_call: TRBJ1-6
d_call: TRBD1
clone_size: .
v_call: TRBV4-1
cdr3_nt: TGCGCCAGCAGCCGCCTCCGGGGGGACAGGGGGCATTCACCCCTCCACTTT
cdr3_aa: CASSRLRGDRGHSPLHF

j_call: TRBJ2-5
d_call: .
clone_size: once
v_call: TRBV5-6
cdr3_nt: TGTGCCAGCAGCTTGGAGGCAGGGGTTGAAGAGACCCAGTACTTC
cdr3_aa: CASSLEAGVEETQYF

j_call: TRBJ1-1
d_call: .
clone_size: .
v_call: TRBV11-1
cdr3_nt: TGTGCCAGCAGCTTAGTGGGGACAGAAGCTTTCTTT
cdr3_aa: CASSLVGTEAFF

j_call: TRBJ1-2
d_call: .
clone_size: .
v_call: TRBV10-3
cdr3_nt: TGTGCCATCAGAAATGCTCTCGCGGAGGGAGGGGGCTATGGCTACACCTTC
cdr3_aa: CAIRNALAEGGGYGYTF

j_call: TRBJ1-2
d_call: .
clone_size: .
v_call: TRBV5-4
cdr3_nt: TGTGCCAGCAGTGGGCCTACAGAGAACTATGGCTACACCTTC
cdr3_aa: CASSGPTENYGYTF

j_call: TRBJ2-7
d_call: .
clone_size: .
v_call: TRBV6-5
cdr3_nt: TGTGCCAGCAGTGAAAGCTGGGGTAATGGCGAGCAGTACTTC
cdr3_aa: CASSESWGNGEQYF

j_call: TRBJ1-4
d_call: .
clone_size: .
v_call: TRBV2
cdr3_nt: TGTGCCAGCAGTGAAAGTCCCCGGAGGAGTGAAAAACTGTTTTTT
cdr3_aa: CASSESPRRSEKLFF

j_call: TRBJ2-6
d_call: TRBD1
clone_size: few
v_call: TRBV6-1
cdr3_nt: TGTGCCAGCAGTGAAGCTAGGAGGGGCAGGGGGCGGTCTGGGGCCAACGTCCTGACTTTC
cdr3_aa: CASSEARRGRGRSGANVLTF

j_call: TRBJ1-4
d_call: .
clone_size: once
v_call: TRBV6-1
cdr3_nt: TGTGCCAGCAGTGAGGAGGGAGATGAGGGGAGGAGTGGAAAACTGTTTTTT
cdr3_aa: CASSEEGDEGRSGKLFF

j_call: TRBJ2-3
d_call: .
clone_size: .
v_call: TRBV5-1
cdr3_nt: TGCGCCAGCAGCTCAGATACAGATACGCAGTATTTT
cdr3_aa: CASSSDTDTQYF

j_call: TRBJ2-2
d_call: TRBD2
clone_size: .
v_call: TRBV15
cdr3_nt: TGTGCCACCAGCAGACCGCGGGGGGGACAGAACACCGGGGAGCTGTTTTTT
cdr3_aa: CATSRPRGGQNTGELFF

j_call: TRBJ1-5
d_call: .
clone_size: .
v_call: TRBV10-2
cdr3_nt: TGCGCCAGCAACCCTCGGGGAGCTCAGCCCCAGCATTTT
cdr3_aa: CASNPRGAQPQHF

j_call: TRBJ2-7
d_call: TRBD2
clone_size: .
v_call: TRBV7-8
cdr3_nt: TGTGCCAGCAGCTTCAGACGACTAGCGGACCTCCCCTACGAGCAGTACTTC
cdr3_aa: CASSFRRLADLPYEQYF

j_call: TRBJ2-7
d_call: .
clone_size: .
v_call: TRBV9
cdr3_nt: TGTGCCAGCATCCTACGATACGAGCAGTACTTC
cdr3_aa: CASILRYEQYF

j_call: TRBJ2-6
d_call: TRBD2
clone_size: .
v_call: TRBV28
cdr3_nt: TGTGCCAGCCGCAGGACTAGCGGTCAGAACGTCCTGACTTTC
cdr3_aa: CASRRTSGQNVLTF

j_call: TRBJ2-3
d_call: TRBD2
clone_size: few
v_call: TRBV18
cdr3_nt: TGTGCCAGCTCACCGGCTAGCGGGAGTAGAGATACGCAGTATTTT
cdr3_aa: CASSPASGSRDTQYF

j_call: TRBJ2-5
d_call: .
clone_size: .
v_call: TRBV27
cdr3_nt: TGTGCCAGCAGTTCCCCCGACCGGGAGACCCAGTACTTC
cdr3_aa: CASSSPDRETQYF

j_call: TRBJ1-3
d_call: .
clone_size: .
v_call: TRBV5-1
cdr3_nt: TGCGCCAGCAGCTTGGAATCGCGAACCGGAAACACCATATATTTT
cdr3_aa: CASSLESRTGNTIYF

j_call: TRBJ1-4
d_call: TRBD1
clone_size: .
v_call: TRBV28
cdr3_nt: TGTGCCAGCAGTTTAGTCGGGACAGGGGATGAAAAACTGTTTTTT
cdr3_aa: CASSLVGTGDEKLFF

j_call: TRBJ2-1
d_call: TRBD1
clone_size: .
v_call: TRBV7-8
cdr3_nt: TGTGCCAGCAGCTTGGGGGACAGGGCGTACAATGAGCAGTTCTTC
cdr3_aa: CASSLGDRAYNEQFF

j_call: TRBJ2-7
d_call: TRBD1
clone_size: once
v_call: TRBV28
cdr3_nt: TGTGCCAGCAGTTTATCGGGACAGAAACAGTACTTC
cdr3_aa: CASSLSGQKQYF

j_call: TRBJ1-1
d_call: .
clone_size: .
v_call: TRBV6-5
cdr3_nt: TGTGCCAGCAGACAGGTTTCGAACACTGAAGCTTTCTTT
cdr3_aa: CASRQVSNTEAFF

j_call: TRBJ2-4
d_call: .
clone_size: .
v_call: TRBV5-1
cdr3_nt: TGCGCCAGCAGCTTGGCGGAGGTAGCAGGGAACATTCAGTACTTC
cdr3_aa: CASSLAEVAGNIQYF

j_call: TRBJ2-3
d_call: .
clone_size: .
v_call: TRBV7-2
cdr3_nt: TGTGCCAGCAGCTTAAGTGGGCTAATCACAGATACGCAGTATTTT
cdr3_aa: CASSLSGLITDTQYF

j_call: TRBJ1-2
d_call: .
clone_size: .
v_call: TRBV28
cdr3_nt: TGTGCCAGCAGTTTATCCCCCAGGGTGCAGGGCTACACCTTC
cdr3_aa: CASSLSPRVQGYTF

j_call: TRBJ2-2
d_call: .
clone_size: few
v_call: TRBV2
cdr3_nt: TGTGCCAGCCGATATGCCACCGGGGAGCTGTTTTTT
cdr3_aa: CASRYATGELFF

j_call: TRBJ2-7
d_call: .
clone_size: .
v_call: TRBV15
cdr3_nt: TGTGCCACCAGCAGAGATCGTAGCGAGGAGCAGTACTTC
cdr3_aa: CATSRDRSEEQYF

j_call: TRBJ1-2
d_call: .
clone_size: .
v_call: TRBV11-2
cdr3_nt: TGTGCCAGCAGCCCAAGCGGTCGTTCCATTAACTATGGCTACACCTTC
cdr3_aa: CASSPSGRSINYGYTF

j_call: TRBJ1-2
d_call: TRBD1
clone_size: once
v_call: TRBV5-8
cdr3_nt: TGTGCCAGCAGCTTGGGTCCATACCTTCCGGGACAGAACTATGGCTACACCTTC
cdr3_aa: CASSLGPYLPGQNYGYTF

j_call: TRBJ2-2
d_call: TRBD1
clone_size: .
v_call: TRBV28
cdr3_nt: TGTGCCAGCAGTTTCGGACAGGGACCTAACACCGGGGAGCTGTTTTTT
cdr3_aa: CASSFGQGPNTGELFF

j_call: TRBJ2-1
d_call: .
clone_size: .
v_call: TRBV18
cdr3_nt: TGTGCCAGCTCACCATATGGCAATGAGCAGTTCTTC
cdr3_aa: CASSPYGNEQFF

j_call: TRBJ2-2
d_call: TRBD2
clone_size: .
v_call: TRBV29-1
cdr3_nt: TGCAGCACACGGACTAGCGGGACCGGGGAGCTGTTTTTT
cdr3_aa: CSTRTSGTGELFF

j_call: TRBJ2-1
d_call: TRBD2
clone_size: .
v_call: TRBV14
cdr3_nt: TGTGCCAGCAGCCAAATCAGCGGGAGTGTCTACAATGAGCAGTTCTTC
cdr3_aa: CASSQISGSVYNEQFF

j_call: TRBJ2-1
d_call: TRBD1
clone_size: .
v_call: TRBV2
cdr3_nt: TGTGCCAGCAGTGGGTCAGGGACAGGGGTCCGCTCCTACAATGAGCAGTTCTTC
cdr3_aa: CASSGSGTGVRSYNEQFF

j_call: TRBJ2-1
d_call: .
clone_size: once
v_call: TRBV19
cdr3_nt: TGTGCCAGTAGTATTCCAATCTACCGGGACTTACAATCCTCCTACAATGAGCAGTTCTTC
cdr3_aa: CASSIPIYRDLQSSYNEQFF

j_call: TRBJ2-7
d_call: .
clone_size: .
v_call: TRBV9
cdr3_nt: TGTGCCAGCAGCCCATCAGGACGGGATTACGAGCAGTACTTC
cdr3_aa: CASSPSGRDYEQYF

j_call: TRBJ2-1
d_call: .
clone_size: .
v_call: TRBV5-1
cdr3_nt: TGCGCCAGCAGCGGGGGCTTTGGAGGGCCTATTAGGGTGCAGTTCTTC
cdr3_aa: CASSGGFGGPIRVQFF

j_call: TRBJ2-1
d_call: TRBD2
clone_size: .
v_call: TRBV5-4
cdr3_nt: TGTGCCAGCAGCTTGACAGCGGGAGGGCACAACGAGCAGTTCTTC
cdr3_aa: CASSLTAGGHNEQFF

j_call: TRBJ2-1
d_call: .
clone_size: once
v_call: TRBV2
cdr3_nt: TGTGCCAGCAGCCCTGTAATAGCGGCTAACAATGAGCAGTTCTTC
cdr3_aa: CASSPVIAANNEQFF

j_call: TRBJ1-1
d_call: .
clone_size: .
v_call: TRBV19
cdr3_nt: TGTGCCAGTAAATCGAACGAAGCTTTCTTT
cdr3_aa: CASKSNEAFF